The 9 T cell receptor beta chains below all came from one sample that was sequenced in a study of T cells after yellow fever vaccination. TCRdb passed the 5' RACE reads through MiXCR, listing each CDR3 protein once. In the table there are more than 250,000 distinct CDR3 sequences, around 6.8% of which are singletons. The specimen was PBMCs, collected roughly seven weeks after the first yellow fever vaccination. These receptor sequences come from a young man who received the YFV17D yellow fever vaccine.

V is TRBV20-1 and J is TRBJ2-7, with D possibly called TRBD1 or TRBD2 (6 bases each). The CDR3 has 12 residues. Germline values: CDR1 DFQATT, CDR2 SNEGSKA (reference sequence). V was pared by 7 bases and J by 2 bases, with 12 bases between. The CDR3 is CSVRRGTYEQYF. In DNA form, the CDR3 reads TGCAGTGTCCGGAGGGGGACCTACGAGCAGTACTTC.

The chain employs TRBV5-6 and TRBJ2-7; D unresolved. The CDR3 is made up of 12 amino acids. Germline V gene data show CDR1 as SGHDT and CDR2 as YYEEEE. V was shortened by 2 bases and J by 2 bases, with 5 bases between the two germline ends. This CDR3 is CASSFGAYEQYV. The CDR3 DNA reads TGTGCCAGCAGCTTTGGGGCCTACGAGCAGTACGTC.

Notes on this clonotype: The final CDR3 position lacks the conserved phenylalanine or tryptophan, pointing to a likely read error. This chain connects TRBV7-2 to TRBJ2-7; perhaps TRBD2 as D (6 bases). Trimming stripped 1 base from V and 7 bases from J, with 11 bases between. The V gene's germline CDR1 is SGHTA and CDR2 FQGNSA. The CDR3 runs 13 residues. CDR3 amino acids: CASSLGGGREQYS. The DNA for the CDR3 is TGTGCCAGCAGCTTAGGTGGAGGGCGGGAGCAGTACTCC.

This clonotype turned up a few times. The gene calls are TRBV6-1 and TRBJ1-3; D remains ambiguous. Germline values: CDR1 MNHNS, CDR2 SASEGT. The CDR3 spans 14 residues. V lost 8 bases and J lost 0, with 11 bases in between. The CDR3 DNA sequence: TGTGCCAGCCGTACAGCCTTCTCTGGAAACACCATATATTTT. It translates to CASRTAFSGNTIYF.

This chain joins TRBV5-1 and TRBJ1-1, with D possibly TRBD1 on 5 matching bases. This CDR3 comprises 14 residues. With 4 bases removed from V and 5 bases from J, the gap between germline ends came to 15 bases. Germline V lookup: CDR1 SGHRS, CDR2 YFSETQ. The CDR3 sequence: CASSAWQGRTEAFF. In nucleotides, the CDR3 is TGCGCCAGCAGCGCTTGGCAGGGTAGAACTGAAGCTTTCTTT.

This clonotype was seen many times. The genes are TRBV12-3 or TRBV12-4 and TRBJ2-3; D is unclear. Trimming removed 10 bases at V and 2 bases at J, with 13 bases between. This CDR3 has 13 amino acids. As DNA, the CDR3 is TGTGCCATCGCGGACCGGATCACAGATACGCAGTATTTT. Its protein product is CAIADRITDTQYF.

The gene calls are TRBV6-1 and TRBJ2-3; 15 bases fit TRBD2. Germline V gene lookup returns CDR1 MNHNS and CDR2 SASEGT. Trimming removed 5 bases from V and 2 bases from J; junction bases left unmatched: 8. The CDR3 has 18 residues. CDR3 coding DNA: TGTGCCAGCAGTCGAGGACTAGCGGGGGGGTTCTACACAGATACGCAGTATTTT. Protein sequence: CASSRGLAGGFYTDTQYF.

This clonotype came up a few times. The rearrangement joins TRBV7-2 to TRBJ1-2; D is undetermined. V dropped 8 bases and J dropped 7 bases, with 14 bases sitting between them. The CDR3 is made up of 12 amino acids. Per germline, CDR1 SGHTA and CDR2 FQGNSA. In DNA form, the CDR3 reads TGTGCCAGCGGACCCCACATGAGTGGCTACACCTTC. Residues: CASGPHMSGYTF.

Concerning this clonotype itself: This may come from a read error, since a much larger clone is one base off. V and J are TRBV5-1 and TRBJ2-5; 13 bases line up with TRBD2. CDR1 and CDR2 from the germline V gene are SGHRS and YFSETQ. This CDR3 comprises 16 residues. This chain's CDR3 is CAGSLGLAGSGETQYF. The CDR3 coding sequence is TGCGCCGGCAGCTTGGGACTAGCGGGGTCCGGAGAGACCCAGTACTTC.